The 3 T cell receptor beta chains below come from one sample, sequenced in a study of neoadjuvant anti-PD-1 for oral cavity cancer. Described time point: after neoadjuvant nivolumab, at surgical resection. The assay was immunoSEQ multiplex PCR, and TCRdb's table has in-frame clones only and misses some. The sample contains approximately 68,000 clones, 86% of which appear only once. Sample: PBMCs, taken after nivolumab (anti-PD-1) treatment. These receptors all come from a person aged 35 to 85 with oral cavity squamous cell carcinoma.

This clone was counted once. V usage is TRBV6-5 and J usage is TRBJ1-1; D remains unclear. The CDR3 consists of 13 residues. The V end was cut by 2 bases, the J end by 2 bases, with 6 bases between. Germline assignment: CDR1 MNHEY and CDR2 SVGAGI. CDR3 coding DNA: TGTGCCAGCAGTTACGGGGATAACACTGAAGCTTTCTTT. Its protein is CASSYGDNTEAFF.

The rearrangement uses TRBV15 and TRBJ2-3, with TRBD1 identical over 8 bases. Germline V gene sequence: CDR1 LNHNV, CDR2 YYDKDF (reference sequence). The ends lost 2 bases at V and 4 bases at J; junction bases unmatched: 8. CDR3 length: 16 residues. The CDR3 bases are TGTGCCACCAGCAGATATATAGGACAGGGAGCAGATACGCAGTATTTT. This encodes CATSRYIGQGADTQYF.

The chain couples TRBV5-6 to TRBJ2-3; 8 bases are shared with TRBD1. The length of the CDR3 is 15 residues. CDR1 SGHDT and CDR2 YYEEEE come from the germline V gene. V shed 4 bases, J shed 0 bases, and the junction held 4 bases outside the gene matches. CDR3 region: CASSAGQASTDTQYF. CDR3 sequence (DNA): TGTGCCAGCAGCGCGGGACAGGCTAGCACAGATACGCAGTATTTT. Full variable domain (remainder filled in from reference TRBV5-6 and TRBJ2-3): DAGVTQSPTHLIKTRGQQVTLRCSPKSGHDTVSWYQQALGQGPQFIFQYYEEEERQRGNFPDRFSGHQFPNYSSELNVNALLLGDSALYLCASSAGQASTDTQYFGPGTRLTVL.